The 21 T cell receptor beta chains below come from one sample, sequenced in a study of siplizumab effects on memory and regulatory T cells. Sequencing used immunoSEQ multiplex PCR; TCRdb keeps in-frame clones, though not all of them. Found here are 80,000 to 95,000 clones, over 90% of them singletons; the top ten hold approximately 17%. Sequencing input: CD8+ T cells sorted from blood. The receptor source for this set is a human donor in good health.

The DNA of the CDR3 is TGTGCCAGCAGTTACGGGACGGGTTACGAGCAGTACTTC. Protein: CASSYGTGYEQYF. This chain joins TRBV6-5 and TRBJ2-7; TRBD1 or TRBD2 may be the D gene (5 bases each). V gave up 2 bases and J gave up 4 bases, with 9 bases separating them. CDR3 length: 13 residues. Germline V gene sequence: CDR1 MNHEY, CDR2 SVGAGI.

The DNA of the CDR3 is TGCAGCGTTGAAGGTGACAGGAGCACAGATACGCAGTATTTT. Protein product: CSVEGDRSTDTQYF. The chain is built from TRBV29-1 and TRBJ2-3; tentatively, D is TRBD1 (6 bases). Germline lookup yields CDR1 SQVTM and CDR2 ANQGSEA. The CDR3 has 14 amino acids. Trimming pared 1 base from V and 0 bases from J, leaving 8 bases between.

V usage is TRBV12-5 and J usage is TRBJ2-7; a weak D match, TRBD2 (6 bases). CDR3 length: 14 amino acids. Looked up from germline, CDR1 is LGHNT and CDR2 is FRNRAP. Trimming stripped 1 base from V and 3 bases from J, with 10 bases between. The DNA of the CDR3 is TGTGCTAGTGGTTTGGAATACGGGGGCTACGAGCAGTACTTC. Its protein product is CASGLEYGGYEQYF.

The J gene is TRBJ1-1, the V gene TRBV29-1, with D uncertain. CDR1 is SQVTM and CDR2 is ANQGSEA in the germline V gene. V lost 2 bases, J lost 4 bases, and 8 bases lay in between. The CDR3 has 12 amino acids. CDR3 loop: CSVENRITEAFF. DNA of the CDR3: TGCAGCGTTGAAAATAGGATCACTGAAGCTTTCTTT.

The V gene is TRBV7-9, the J gene TRBJ1-2; D uncertain. The V and J ends lost 2 bases and 1 base respectively, with 8 bases between them. Germline V gene sequence: CDR1 SEHNR, CDR2 FQNEAQ (reference sequence). The CDR3 covers 14 residues. The CDR3 here is CASSLPGSNYGYTF. The CDR3 coding sequence is TGTGCCAGCAGCTTACCGGGGAGTAACTATGGCTACACCTTC.

CDR3 loop: CASSLPDRGQNEQFF. The CDR3 DNA reads TGTGCCAGCAGCCTCCCCGACAGGGGGCAGAATGAGCAGTTCTTC. This chain uses TRBV7-9 with TRBJ2-1; 10 bases are shared with TRBD1. This CDR3 region has 15 residues. J gave up 7 bases and V 5 bases, and 8 bases lay outside the gene matches. Germline V gene lookup returns CDR1 SEHNR and CDR2 FQNEAQ (reference sequence).

This clone was detected once. The genes are TRBV19 and TRBJ1-5, with TRBD1 matching 9 bases. Germline assignment: CDR1 LNHDA and CDR2 SQIVND (reference sequence). V lost 5 bases to trimming and J lost 6 bases; unmatched junction nucleotides: 8. CDR3 length equals 15 residues. CDR3 loop: CASSWSGTGFQPQHF. The CDR3 DNA sequence: TGTGCCAGTAGTTGGAGCGGGACAGGGTTTCAGCCCCAGCATTTT.

The chain has TRBV27 and TRBJ2-3, with 8 bases aligning to TRBD2. Germline CDR1 is MNHEY and CDR2 is SMNVEV (reference sequence). J was trimmed by 3 bases and V by 3 bases; bases with no gene match: 2. CDR3 length: 14 amino acids. The CDR3 is CASSFASGTDTQYF. CDR3 DNA: TGTGCCAGCAGTTTCGCTAGCGGGACAGATACGCAGTATTTT.

The chain is built from TRBV7-6 and TRBJ2-7; 11 bases are a match to TRBD1. The CDR3 sequence is 15 residues long. Germline trimming cut 5 bases from V and 4 bases from J; bases unmatched to any gene: 7. CDR1 is SGHVS, CDR2 FNYEAQ, per germline. CDR3 sequence: CASSIPGTGGYEQYF. The CDR3 region has the DNA TGTGCCAGCAGCATACCCGGGACAGGGGGTTACGAGCAGTACTTC.

The chain joins TRBV6-6 to TRBJ2-2; D call uncertain. V lost 5 bases, J lost 4 bases, and 11 bases lay in between. The CDR3 is made up of 14 amino acids. Looked up from germline, CDR1 is MNHNY and CDR2 is SVGAGI (reference sequence). CDR3 protein: CASSKDQSTGELFF. CDR3 DNA sequence: TGTGCCAGCAGTAAAGACCAATCCACCGGGGAGCTGTTTTTT.

DNA for the CDR3: TGTGCCACGCGACTAGCGGGGACCACCGGGGAGCTGTTTTTT. This sequence encodes CATRLAGTTGELFF. The chain links TRBV27 to TRBJ2-2, with TRBD2 matching over 11 bases. The V gene's germline CDR1 is MNHEY and CDR2 SMNVEV (reference sequence). This CDR3 has 14 amino acids. After removal of 10 bases from V and 4 bases from J, the junction contained 5 bases not matched to a gene.

This sequence joins TRBV6-1 and TRBJ2-4, with D tentatively TRBD2 (5 bases). Germline V gives CDR1 MNHNS, CDR2 SASEGT. This CDR3 region has 14 residues. The CDR3: CSSSGSLSKNIQYF. CDR3 in DNA: TGTTCCTCATCGGGGTCTCTCTCCAAAAACATTCAGTACTTC.

This chain connects TRBV11-2 to TRBJ2-1; D may be TRBD1 (7 bases). Germline loops: CDR1 SGHAT, CDR2 FQNNGV. V was pared by 0 bases and J by 6 bases, with 15 bases between. The CDR3 sequence is 16 residues long. This CDR3 is CASSLDGPGGFNEQFF. CDR3 in DNA: TGTGCCAGCAGCTTAGATGGTCCAGGGGGGTTCAATGAGCAGTTCTTC.

V usage is TRBV5-1 and J usage is TRBJ2-3; 14 bases are a match to TRBD2. The CDR3 spans 16 residues. Trimming removed 4 bases from V and 4 bases from J; junction bases left unmatched: 5. The V gene's germline CDR1 is SGHRS and CDR2 YFSETQ. The CDR3 nucleotides are TGCGCCAGCAGCCCGGGACTAGCGGGAGAATCAGATACGCAGTATTTT. It codes for CASSPGLAGESDTQYF.

V gene TRBV9 combines with J gene TRBJ2-7, with D unclear. V was shortened by 0 bases and J by 5 bases, with 12 bases between the two germline ends. CDR3 length: 14 amino acids. Germline loops: CDR1 SGDLS, CDR2 YYNGEE. The CDR3 loop reads CASSVDQTSNEQYF. The DNA of the CDR3 is TGTGCCAGCAGCGTAGATCAGACGAGCAACGAGCAGTACTTC.

The chain carries TRBV7-8 and TRBJ1-3; 8 positions match TRBD1. The CDR3 is made up of 16 amino acids. Germline V gene lookup returns CDR1 SGHVS and CDR2 FQNEAQ. Trimming removed 2 bases from V and 4 bases from J; junction bases left unmatched: 7. The CDR3, as DNA: TGTGCCAGCAGCTTATATGACAGGGGATTAGGAAACACCATATATTTT. Encoded protein: CASSLYDRGLGNTIYF. Based on the CDR3 plus reference TRBV7-8 and TRBJ1-3, the full variable domain is GAGVSQSPRYKVAKRGQDVALRCDPISGHVSLFWYQQALGQGPEFLTYFQNEAQLDKSGLPSDRFFAERPEGSVSTLKIQRTQQEDSAVYLCASSLYDRGLGNTIYFGEGSWLTVV.

The CDR3 nucleotides read TGCGCCAGCAGCTGGGCTAGCGGGACGTACGATGAGCAGTTCTTC. Residues: CASSWASGTYDEQFF. J is TRBJ2-1 and V is TRBV5-1; 9 nucleotides align to TRBD2. Germline CDR1 and CDR2: SGHRS and YFSETQ. This CDR3 is 15 amino acids long. With V trimmed by 3 bases and J by 8 bases, 9 bases remained unmatched.

This chain joins TRBV2 and TRBJ1-5; a possible D gene is TRBD1 (5 bases). Trimming took 3 bases from V and 6 from J, leaving 12 bases between them. CDR1 is SNHLY and CDR2 is FYNNEI in the germline V gene. CDR3 length equals 14 residues. The CDR3 reads CASSDRAGSQPQHF. CDR3 bases: TGTGCCAGCAGTGACAGGGCAGGGAGTCAGCCCCAGCATTTT.

The chain carries TRBV27 and TRBJ2-7; 9 nucleotides agree with TRBD2. Trimming at V came to 3 bases and at J to 1 base, leaving 1 base not matched to a gene. Germline CDR1 is MNHEY and CDR2 is SMNVEV (reference sequence). CDR3 length: 14 residues. This CDR3 is CASSFSGSSYEQYF. CDR3 sequence (DNA): TGTGCCAGCAGTTTTAGCGGGAGTTCCTACGAGCAGTACTTC.

The chain combines TRBV11-2 with TRBJ2-7; D perhaps matches TRBD1 (5 bases). Trimming cost V 1 base and J 3 bases, with 13 bases left between them. The CDR3 contains 15 residues. Per the germline V gene, CDR1 is SGHAT and CDR2 is FQNNGV. The CDR3 nucleotides read TGTGCCAGCAGCTTAGCGGCGTGGGGCCACTACGAGCAGTACTTC. Translated: CASSLAAWGHYEQYF.

The table lists this clone with a count of one. The chain carries TRBV29-1 and TRBJ2-1; D possibly corresponds to TRBD2 (5 bases). There are 13 residues in the CDR3. V was shortened by 7 bases and J by 6 bases, with 16 bases between the two germline ends. CDR1 is SQVTM, CDR2 ANQGSEA, per germline. The DNA of the CDR3 is TGCAGCGGAACGGGAACTCAAGGCAATGAGCAGTTCTTC. The encoded protein is CSGTGTQGNEQFF.